A selection of T cell receptor beta chains follows, all from one sample in a study of T cell responses to AZD1222 COVID-19 vaccine. The assay was immunoSEQ multiplex PCR, and TCRdb's table has in-frame clones only and misses some. There are about 150,000 clones in the sample; over 85% occur only once, and approximately 17% lies in the top ten. The source material was peripheral blood, sampled on day 0 of AZD1222 vaccination. The origin of the receptors is an adult in good health. CDR3s include the opening cysteine and the closing phenylalanine or tryptophan. The order of the fields is clone size, J gene, V gene, D gene, CDR3 protein, CDR3 DNA. The D gene is left open where the match is weak. Clone sizes are given selectively: once, few, many, or a class where the clone is expanded.

clone size: NA; J gene: TRBJ2-7; V gene: TRBV5-1; D gene: NA; CDR3 protein: CASSLGTPSEQYF; CDR3 DNA: TGCGCCAGCAGCCTCGGGACACCATCCGAGCAGTACTTC
clone size: NA; J gene: TRBJ2-1; V gene: TRBV6-4; D gene: NA; CDR3 protein: CATSPDRTNNEQFF; CDR3 DNA: TGTGCCACCTCCCCGGACAGAACCAACAATGAGCAGTTCTTC
clone size: NA; J gene: TRBJ1-1; V gene: TRBV7-2; D gene: NA; CDR3 protein: CASSVTGNLNTEAFF; CDR3 DNA: TGTGCCAGCAGCGTAACAGGGAACCTGAACACTGAAGCTTTCTTT
clone size: NA; J gene: TRBJ2-3; V gene: TRBV19; D gene: TRBD2; CDR3 protein: CASSSHGGATDTQYF; CDR3 DNA: TGTGCCAGTAGTAGTCACGGGGGGGCCACAGATACGCAGTATTTT
clone size: NA; J gene: TRBJ2-3; V gene: TRBV15; D gene: NA; CDR3 protein: CATSVRQVDTQYF; CDR3 DNA: TGTGCCACCAGCGTTCGACAGGTGGATACGCAGTATTTT
clone size: NA; J gene: TRBJ2-1; V gene: TRBV25-1; D gene: NA; CDR3 protein: CASSEGVRLRDSANEQFF; CDR3 DNA: TGTGCCAGCAGTGAAGGTGTGAGGCTCAGGGACTCGGCGAATGAGCAGTTCTTC
clone size: NA; J gene: TRBJ2-1; V gene: TRBV4-3; D gene: NA; CDR3 protein: CASSQRLYNEQFF; CDR3 DNA: TGCGCCAGCAGCCAAAGGCTTTACAATGAGCAGTTCTTC
clone size: NA; J gene: TRBJ1-1; V gene: TRBV10-3; D gene: TRBD1; CDR3 protein: CAISETGDRSMNTEAFF; CDR3 DNA: TGTGCCATCAGTGAGACGGGGGACAGAAGTATGAACACTGAAGCTTTCTTT
clone size: NA; J gene: TRBJ2-2; V gene: TRBV24-1; D gene: NA; CDR3 protein: CATSGHPRPGELFF; CDR3 DNA: TGTGCCACCAGTGGTCATCCGCGCCCCGGGGAGCTGTTTTTT
clone size: NA; J gene: TRBJ1-2; V gene: TRBV4-3; D gene: TRBD1; CDR3 protein: CASSQEVGFGDSHGYTF; CDR3 DNA: TGCGCCAGCAGCCAAGAAGTAGGATTTGGGGACAGTCATGGCTACACCTTC
clone size: once; J gene: TRBJ2-1; V gene: TRBV14; D gene: NA; CDR3 protein: CASSQDELNNEQFF; CDR3 DNA: TGTGCCAGCAGCCAAGATGAACTTAACAATGAGCAGTTCTTC
clone size: NA; J gene: TRBJ2-3; V gene: TRBV5-1; D gene: NA; CDR3 protein: CASSYEPLTDTQYF; CDR3 DNA: TGCGCCAGCAGCTACGAACCTCTCACAGATACGCAGTATTTT
clone size: NA; J gene: TRBJ2-5; V gene: TRBV24-1; D gene: NA; CDR3 protein: CATSDAGPHEETQYF; CDR3 DNA: TGTGCCACCAGTGATGCCGGGCCCCATGAGGAGACCCAGTACTTC
clone size: NA; J gene: TRBJ1-4; V gene: TRBV5-4; D gene: NA; CDR3 protein: CASSSAGVGEKLFF; CDR3 DNA: TGTGCCAGCAGCTCGGCTGGGGTGGGGGAAAAACTGTTTTTT
clone size: NA; J gene: TRBJ2-2; V gene: TRBV18; D gene: NA; CDR3 protein: CASSPPGERRGGELFF; CDR3 DNA: TGTGCCAGCTCACCACCGGGAGAGCGGAGGGGCGGGGAGCTGTTTTTT
clone size: NA; J gene: TRBJ1-1; V gene: TRBV6-1; D gene: NA; CDR3 protein: CASSEVESRGAFF; CDR3 DNA: TGTGCCAGCAGTGAAGTGGAGTCCCGGGGAGCTTTCTTT
clone size: NA; J gene: TRBJ1-2; V gene: TRBV6-5; D gene: TRBD1; CDR3 protein: CANSIGGHGYTF; CDR3 DNA: TGTGCCAACTCAATAGGGGGCCATGGCTACACCTTC
clone size: NA; J gene: TRBJ2-5; V gene: TRBV2; D gene: TRBD1; CDR3 protein: CASRTYTGGQETQYF; CDR3 DNA: TGTGCCAGCAGGACTTATACAGGGGGACAAGAGACCCAGTACTTC
clone size: NA; J gene: TRBJ2-5; V gene: TRBV7-8; D gene: TRBD1; CDR3 protein: CASSAMWDRGRETQYF; CDR3 DNA: TGTGCCAGCAGCGCAATGTGGGACAGGGGGCGGGAGACCCAGTACTTC
clone size: NA; J gene: TRBJ2-7; V gene: TRBV9; D gene: NA; CDR3 protein: CASSVGSQGYEQYF; CDR3 DNA: TGTGCCAGCAGCGTAGGATCACAGGGCTACGAGCAGTACTTC
clone size: NA; J gene: TRBJ1-5; V gene: TRBV27; D gene: NA; CDR3 protein: CASSLSRSQPQHF; CDR3 DNA: TGTGCCAGCAGTTTATCAAGGAGTCAGCCCCAGCATTTT
clone size: NA; J gene: TRBJ2-1; V gene: TRBV6-6; D gene: NA; CDR3 protein: CASSYPRDTDNEQFF; CDR3 DNA: TGTGCCAGCAGTTACCCCCGGGACACCGACAATGAGCAGTTCTTC
clone size: NA; J gene: TRBJ2-3; V gene: TRBV15; D gene: NA; CDR3 protein: CATSRDGGWGDTQYF; CDR3 DNA: TGTGCCACCAGCAGAGATGGAGGGTGGGGAGATACGCAGTATTTT
clone size: NA; J gene: TRBJ2-2; V gene: TRBV7-3; D gene: NA; CDR3 protein: CASSLGIGTGELFF; CDR3 DNA: TGTGCCAGCAGCTTAGGGATCGGCACCGGGGAGCTGTTTTTT
clone size: NA; J gene: TRBJ1-1; V gene: TRBV29-1; D gene: TRBD1; CDR3 protein: CSVGGGDRNTAFF; CDR3 DNA: TGCAGCGTTGGGGGAGGGGACAGGAATACAGCTTTCTTT